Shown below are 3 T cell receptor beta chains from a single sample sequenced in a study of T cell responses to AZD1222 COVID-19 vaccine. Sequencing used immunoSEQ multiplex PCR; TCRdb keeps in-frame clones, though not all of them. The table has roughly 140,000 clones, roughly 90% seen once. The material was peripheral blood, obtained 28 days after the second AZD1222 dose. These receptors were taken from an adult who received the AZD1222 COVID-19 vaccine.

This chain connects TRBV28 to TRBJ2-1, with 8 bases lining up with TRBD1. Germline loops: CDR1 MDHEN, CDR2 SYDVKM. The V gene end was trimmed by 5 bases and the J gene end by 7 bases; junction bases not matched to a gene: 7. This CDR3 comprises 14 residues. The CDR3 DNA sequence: TGTGCCAGCAGTCTGGGTGGACAGGGAAATGAGCAGTTCTTC. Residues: CASSLGGQGNEQFF.

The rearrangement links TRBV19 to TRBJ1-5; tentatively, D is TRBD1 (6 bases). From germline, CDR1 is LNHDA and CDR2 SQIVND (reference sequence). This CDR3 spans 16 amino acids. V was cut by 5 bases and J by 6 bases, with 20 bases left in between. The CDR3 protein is CASSGEDGGRSQPQHF. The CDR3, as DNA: TGTGCCAGTAGTGGTGAAGATGGGGGCCGCAGTCAGCCCCAGCATTTT.

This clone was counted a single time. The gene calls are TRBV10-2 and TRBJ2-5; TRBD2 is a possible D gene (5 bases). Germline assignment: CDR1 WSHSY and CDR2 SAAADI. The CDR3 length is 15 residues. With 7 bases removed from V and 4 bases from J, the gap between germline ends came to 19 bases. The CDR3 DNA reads TGCGCCAGCAAGCAGTCGGCGGGCGGTGGAGAGACCCAGTACTTC. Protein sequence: CASKQSAGGGETQYF.